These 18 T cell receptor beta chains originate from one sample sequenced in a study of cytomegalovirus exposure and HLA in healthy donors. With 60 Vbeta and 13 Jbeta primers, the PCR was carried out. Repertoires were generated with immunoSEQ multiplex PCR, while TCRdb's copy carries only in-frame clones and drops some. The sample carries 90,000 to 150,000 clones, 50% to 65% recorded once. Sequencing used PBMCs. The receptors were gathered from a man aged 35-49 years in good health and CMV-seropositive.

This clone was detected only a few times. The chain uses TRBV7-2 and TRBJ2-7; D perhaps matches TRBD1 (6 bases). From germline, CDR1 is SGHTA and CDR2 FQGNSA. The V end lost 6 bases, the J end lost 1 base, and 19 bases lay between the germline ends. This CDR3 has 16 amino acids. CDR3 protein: CASSPSQGHPSYEQYF. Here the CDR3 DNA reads TGTGCCAGCAGTCCCAGCCAGGGACACCCTTCCTACGAGCAGTACTTC.

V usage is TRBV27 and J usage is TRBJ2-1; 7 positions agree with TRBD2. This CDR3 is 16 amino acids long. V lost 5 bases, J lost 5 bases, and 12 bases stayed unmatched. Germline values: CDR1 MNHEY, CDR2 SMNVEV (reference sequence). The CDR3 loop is CASSQTGTTYDNEQFF. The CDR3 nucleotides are TGTGCCAGCAGTCAAACCGGGACTACTTATGACAATGAGCAGTTCTTC.

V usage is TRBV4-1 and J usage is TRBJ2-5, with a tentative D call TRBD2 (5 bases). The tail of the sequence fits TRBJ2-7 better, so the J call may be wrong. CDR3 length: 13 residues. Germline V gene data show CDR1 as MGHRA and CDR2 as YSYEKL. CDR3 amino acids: CASARLARYEQYF. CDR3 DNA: TGCGCCAGTGCCCGGCTAGCCCGCTACGAGCAGTACTTC.

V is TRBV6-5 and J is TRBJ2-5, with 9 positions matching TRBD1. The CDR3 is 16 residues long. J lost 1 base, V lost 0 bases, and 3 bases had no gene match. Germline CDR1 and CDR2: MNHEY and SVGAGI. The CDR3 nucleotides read TGTGCCAGCAGTTACTCCGGGACAGGGCGCCAAGAGACCCAGTACTTC. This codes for CASSYSGTGRQETQYF.

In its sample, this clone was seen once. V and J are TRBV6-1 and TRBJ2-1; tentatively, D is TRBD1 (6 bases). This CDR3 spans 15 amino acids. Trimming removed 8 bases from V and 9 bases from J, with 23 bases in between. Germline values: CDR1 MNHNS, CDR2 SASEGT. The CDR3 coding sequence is TGTGCCAGCGGGATGACAGGACTTTGGACTGGTGAGCAGTTCTTC. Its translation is CASGMTGLWTGEQFF.

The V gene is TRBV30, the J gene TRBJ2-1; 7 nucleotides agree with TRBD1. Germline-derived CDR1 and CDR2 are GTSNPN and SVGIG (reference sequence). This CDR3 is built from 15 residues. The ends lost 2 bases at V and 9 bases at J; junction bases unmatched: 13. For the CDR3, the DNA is TGTGCCTGGAGTAAACACTCGGGACAGCGGAGTGAGCAGTTCTTC. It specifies CAWSKHSGQRSEQFF.

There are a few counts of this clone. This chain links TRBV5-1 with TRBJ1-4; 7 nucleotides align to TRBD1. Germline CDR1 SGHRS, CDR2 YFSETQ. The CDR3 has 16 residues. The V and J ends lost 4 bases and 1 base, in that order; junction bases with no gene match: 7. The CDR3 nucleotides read TGCGCCAGCAGCGCAGGACAGGATGGAACTAATGAAAAACTGTTTTTT. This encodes CASSAGQDGTNEKLFF.

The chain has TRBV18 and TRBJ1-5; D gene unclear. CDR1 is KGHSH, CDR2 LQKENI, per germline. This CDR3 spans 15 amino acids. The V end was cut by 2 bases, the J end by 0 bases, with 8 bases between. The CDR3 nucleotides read TGTGCCAGCTCACCAGTAGAGGGTAGCAATCAGCCCCAGCATTTT. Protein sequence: CASSPVEGSNQPQHF.

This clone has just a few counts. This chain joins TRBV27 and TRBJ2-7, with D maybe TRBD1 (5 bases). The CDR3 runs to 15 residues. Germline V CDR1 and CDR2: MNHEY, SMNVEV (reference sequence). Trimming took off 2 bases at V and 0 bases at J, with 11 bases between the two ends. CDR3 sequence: CASSLMPQDSYEQYF. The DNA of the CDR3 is TGTGCCAGCAGTTTAATGCCACAGGACTCCTACGAGCAGTACTTC.

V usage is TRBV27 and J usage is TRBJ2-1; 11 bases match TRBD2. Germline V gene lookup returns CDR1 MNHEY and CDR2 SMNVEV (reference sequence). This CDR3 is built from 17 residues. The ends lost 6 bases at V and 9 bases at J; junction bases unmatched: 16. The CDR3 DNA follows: TGTGCCAGCAGCTCCCCTGGTGCTAGCGGGAGGACGGCTGAGCAGTTCTTC. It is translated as CASSSPGASGRTAEQFF.

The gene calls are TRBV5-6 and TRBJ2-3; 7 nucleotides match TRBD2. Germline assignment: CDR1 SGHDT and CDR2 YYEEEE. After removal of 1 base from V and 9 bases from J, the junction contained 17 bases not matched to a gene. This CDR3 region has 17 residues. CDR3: CASSLLGLSREKNTQYF. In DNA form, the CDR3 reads TGTGCCAGCAGCTTGCTTGGCCTCTCGCGGGAGAAGAACACGCAGTATTTT.

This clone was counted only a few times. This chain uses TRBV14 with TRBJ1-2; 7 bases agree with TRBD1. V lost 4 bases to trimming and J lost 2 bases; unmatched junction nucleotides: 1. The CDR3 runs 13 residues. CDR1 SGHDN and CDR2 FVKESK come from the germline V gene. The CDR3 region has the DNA TGTGCCAGCAGCCCGGACAGGAACTATGGCTACACCTTC. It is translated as CASSPDRNYGYTF.

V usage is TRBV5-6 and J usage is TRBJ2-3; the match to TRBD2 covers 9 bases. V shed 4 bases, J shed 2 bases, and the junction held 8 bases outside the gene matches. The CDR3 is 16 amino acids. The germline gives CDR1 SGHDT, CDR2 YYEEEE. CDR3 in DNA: TGTGCCAGCAGCATCCCTAGCGGGGTGGCCACAGATACGCAGTATTTT. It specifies CASSIPSGVATDTQYF.

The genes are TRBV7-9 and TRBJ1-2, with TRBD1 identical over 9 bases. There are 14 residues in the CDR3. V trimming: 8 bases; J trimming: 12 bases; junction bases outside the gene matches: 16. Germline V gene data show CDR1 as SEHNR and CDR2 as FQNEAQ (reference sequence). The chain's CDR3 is CASFYGSGTGPHTF. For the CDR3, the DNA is TGTGCCAGCTTCTATGGCTCCGGGACAGGGCCACACACCTTC. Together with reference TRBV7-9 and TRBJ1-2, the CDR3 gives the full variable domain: DTGVSQNPRHKITKRGQNVTFRCDPISEHNRLYWYRQTLGQGPEFLTYFQNEAQLEKSRLLSDRFSAERPKGSFSTLEIQRTEQGDSAMYLCASFYGSGTGPHTFGSGTRLTVV.

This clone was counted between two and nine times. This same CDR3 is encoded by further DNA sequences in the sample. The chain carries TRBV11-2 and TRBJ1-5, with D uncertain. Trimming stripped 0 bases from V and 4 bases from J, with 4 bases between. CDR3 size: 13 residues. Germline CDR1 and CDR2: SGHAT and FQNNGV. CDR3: CASSLDLNQPQHF. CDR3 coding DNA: TGTGCCAGCAGCTTAGATCTGAATCAGCCCCAGCATTTT.

The CDR3 reads CASSQGGGGRGEQYF. In DNA, the CDR3 is TGCGCCAGCAGCCAGGGAGGCGGGGGGCGCGGGGAGCAGTACTTC. The chain links TRBV4-1 to TRBJ2-7; 8 bases are shared with TRBD2. The junction had 11 bases not matched to a gene; V was cut back by 3 bases and J by 7 bases. This CDR3 spans 15 amino acids. The germline gives CDR1 MGHRA, CDR2 YSYEKL.

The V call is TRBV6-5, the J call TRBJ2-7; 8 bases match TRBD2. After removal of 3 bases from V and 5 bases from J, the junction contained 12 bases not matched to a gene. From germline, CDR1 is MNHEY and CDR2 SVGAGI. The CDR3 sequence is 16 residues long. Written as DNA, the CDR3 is TGTGCCAGCAGTTATAGCCCGGGGGGGAGGGCCCACGAGCAGTACTTC. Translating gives CASSYSPGGRAHEQYF.

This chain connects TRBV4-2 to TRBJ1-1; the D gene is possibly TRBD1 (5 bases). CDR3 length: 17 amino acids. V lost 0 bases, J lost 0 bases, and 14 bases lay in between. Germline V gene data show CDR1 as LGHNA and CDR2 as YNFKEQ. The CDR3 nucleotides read TGTGCCAGCAGCCAAGATCGACAAGGGGCGATGAACACTGAAGCTTTCTTT. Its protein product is CASSQDRQGAMNTEAFF.